The sequence of this TCR beta chain was determined in a study of T cell repertoires in cytomegalovirus infection. Study-wide points: Ex vivo responses were dominated by HLA-C-restricted CMV-specific TCR beta clonotypes.

The V gene's germline CDR1 is MDHEN and CDR2 SYDVKM. The trim removed 7 bases at V and 7 bases at J, leaving 13 bases unmatched. The CDR3 has 16 amino acids. Using its own MiXCR run on the reads, TCRdb lists one record per CDR3 protein. The sample includes about 130,000 distinct CDR3 sequences, 7.5% to 9% seen only once; the top ten take roughly 9.1%. This clonotype has at least ten counts. The antigen is unknown. The sample taken for sequencing was PBMCs. This TCR came from a human donor in good health (CMV status not recorded). Some clones in this sample may be carry-over from other donors' samples. The rearrangement links TRBV28 to TRBJ2-1, with 10 bases lining up with TRBD2. The CDR3 bases are TGTGCCAGCAATCCAGTAGCGGGAGGCCCTATTAATGAGCAGTTCTTC. Translated: CASNPVAGGPINEQFF.